This T cell receptor beta chain was profiled in a study of T cell changes during pregnancy in multiple sclerosis. Sequenced by immunoSEQ multiplex PCR; TCRdb stores in-frame clones only, minus some. The repertoire has tens of thousands of clones, just over 85% of them found once; the top ten carry roughly 8%. This clone is labeled medium-sized. The CDR3 is 15 amino acids. The germline V gene encodes CDR1 ENHRY and CDR2 SYGVKD. The V and J ends lost 3 bases and 0 bases respectively, with 11 bases between them. The sample was CD8+ T cells from peripheral blood mononuclear cells, taken in the first trimester of pregnancy. This chain uses TRBV10-3 with TRBJ2-5; D call uncertain. The source of this sequence is a female donor in good health, enrolled as a control in a pregnancy study. The CDR3 loop is CAISEPTEYQETQYF. The CDR3 region has the DNA TGTGCCATCAGTGAACCCACGGAGTACCAAGAGACCCAGTACTTC.